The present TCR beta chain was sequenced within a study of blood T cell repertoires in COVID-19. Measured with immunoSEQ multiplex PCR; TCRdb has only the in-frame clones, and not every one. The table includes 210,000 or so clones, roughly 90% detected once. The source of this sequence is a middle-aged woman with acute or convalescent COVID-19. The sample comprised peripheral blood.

The CDR3 spells CASSVAPRDRHTEAFF. Here the CDR3 DNA reads TGTGCCAGCAGCGTAGCGCCGAGGGACAGGCACACTGAAGCTTTCTTT. V is TRBV9 and J is TRBJ1-1; TRBD1 matches at 8 bases. Trimming removed 0 bases from V and 3 bases from J; junction bases left unmatched: 7. The CDR3 covers 16 residues. Germline-derived CDR1 and CDR2 are SGDLS and YYNGEE.